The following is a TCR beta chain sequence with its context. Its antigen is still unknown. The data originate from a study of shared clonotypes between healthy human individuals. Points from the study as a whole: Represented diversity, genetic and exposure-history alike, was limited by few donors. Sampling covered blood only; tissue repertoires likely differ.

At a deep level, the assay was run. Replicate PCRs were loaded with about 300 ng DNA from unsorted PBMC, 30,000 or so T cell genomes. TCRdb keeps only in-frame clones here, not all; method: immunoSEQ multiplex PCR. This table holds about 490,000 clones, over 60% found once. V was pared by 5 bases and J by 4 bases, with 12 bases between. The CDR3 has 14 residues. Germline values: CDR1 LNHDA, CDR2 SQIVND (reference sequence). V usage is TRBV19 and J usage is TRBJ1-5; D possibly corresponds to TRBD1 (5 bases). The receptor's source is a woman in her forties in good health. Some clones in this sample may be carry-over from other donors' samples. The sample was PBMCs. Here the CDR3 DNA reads TGTGCCAGTAGTTGGGCAGGGCCAAATCAGCCCCAGCATTTT. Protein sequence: CASSWAGPNQPQHF.